Given below is one T cell receptor (beta chain) in context. It has no known antigen specificity. The input lacks base qualities; no much larger clone sits a single base away. The library was made by the immunoSEQ multiplex PCR assay. For the multiplex PCR, a mixture combining 60 forward primers for TCR Vbeta segments and 13 reverse primers for TCR Jbeta segments was used. Amplification of the CDR3 region of rearranged TCR beta genes was performed with a multiplex PCR assay on genomic DNA. On the Illumina HiSeq System, the amplified TCR beta libraries were sequenced as 87-base-pair reads. In the paper's pipeline: A later analysis counted approximately 76 million unique TCR beta chains across the approximately 700 repertoires, and 10 million to 11 million of these chains were shared by at least two donors. To remove PCR and sequencing errors, raw reads were error-corrected and collapsed into unique sequences using a nearest-neighbor algorithm that merged closely related sequences. Alignment of CDR3 sequences to IMGT reference sequences was used to assign V, D and J gene segments. For a sequence to be retained, a match of at least six nucleotides to both a V gene segment and a J gene segment was required. A rearrangement counted as productive if the CDR3 had no stop codons and remained in frame with V and J, and every other rearrangement counted as non-productive. CDR3 was defined according to IMGT convention as the region running from the second conserved V-encoded cysteine to the conserved J-encoded phenylalanine. Sequences without an unambiguous match to a single V gene segment were excluded from the earlier analysis of over 500 of the donors. An earlier analysis of a few hundred of the donors classified V segments as functional when productive rearrangements were above 56.7% and as segregating when the standard deviation between donors was above 5%. A statistical classification framework was developed to diagnose cytomegalovirus status using the catalog of TCR beta chain sequences. In a later analysis, TCR nucleotide sequences were compared against IMGT/GENE-DB human TR gene sequences so that V and J genes could be assigned. In a later analysis, CDR3 sequences and most-parsimonious VDJ recombination scenarios were assigned using the TCRdist pipeline. In a later analysis, each TCR beta chain was defined by its CDR3 amino acid sequence together with its V-gene family, and reads without a unique V-gene family were excluded. As a way to deal with suspected cross-contamination and a sequencing artifact, a later analysis dropped 640 or so nucleotide sequences that were highly shared and had low generation probability. A later analysis calculated a clonal expansion index for each public chain from normalized within-repertoire ranks of inferred template counts. Generation probabilities in a later analysis came from a VDJ recombination model fitted to out-of-frame rearrangements, and those results were checked against IGoR. A later analysis scored TCR-TCR, TCR-HLA and TCR-CMV co-occurrence with hypergeometric tests, applying a repertoire-size bias correction to TCR pairs. A later analysis estimated false discovery rates by permuting HLA or CMV assignments 20 times. In a later analysis, co-occurring TCRs were grouped with DBSCAN, and TCRdist sequence similarity was added when clustering was performed within HLA-allele-positive subsets. For co-occurrence clustering, repertoires with fewer than 30,000 or more than 120,000 public chains were excluded, along with four to six repertoires with anomalous nucleotide sharing. TCRdb provides this immuneACCESS table in a form limited to in-frame rearrangements. Some clones are lacking; in checked studies, under half of them reflect an unresolved V gene, and why the rest are absent is not known. For V, J and clone size, that table is used; D and trimming come from the DNA. Present in this sample are about 270,000 clones, 86% of which were seen just once. The ten largest clones take up 3.5% to 4% of the sample.

The data are from a study of cytomegalovirus exposure and HLA in healthy donors (dated by TCRdb to the late 2010s). General notes on the study: According to an earlier analysis of 587 of the donors, 150 million to 200 million T cells yielded 95 million to 140 million unique TCR beta sequences and approximately 280 Gb of sequence data. Every discovery cohort repertoire had been produced on one sequencing platform. To study patterns of TCR occurrence, a later analysis re-analyzed previously published TCR beta repertoires from just over 650 donors and added high-resolution HLA genotyping. The genetic ancestry cluster associated with self-reported Caucasian donors included about 84% of the roughly 390 genotyped donors. The T cell repertoires of around 670 subjects were profiled by immunosequencing and related to cytomegalovirus serostatus. To predict cytomegalovirus infection status, the study combined high-throughput TCR immunosequencing, statistical association of individual TCRs with disease status, and machine learning. Both class I and class II loci were covered by HLA typing, at four-digit resolution. The later analysis used no new phenotypic data to find candidate immune exposures, relying instead on TCR beta sequences and their occurrence across donors. Donor age, sex, ethnicity and CMV serostatus were compiled alongside the repertoire data. The number of donors typed differed by locus, with 629-630 for A, B, C, DRB1 and DQB1, 522 for DQA1, 606 for DPA1, and roughly 450 for DPB1. Among almost 400 genotyped donors of the cohort, an average of about 240,000 unique TCR beta nucleotide sequences were sequenced per donor, 15% to 20% of them non-productive. A handful of DR-DQ haplotypes were treated as single units for association and clustering because of strong linkage in the cohort. The study aimed to test whether cataloging public T cell receptors could reveal signatures of past pathogen exposure. A later genetic analysis took genome-wide SNP genotypes for about 60% of the roughly 670 donors and used that subset as a discovery cohort. In addition to the first cohort of about 650 subjects, a separate validation cohort of 100 to 150 different subjects was used. An early release that covered roughly 600 HLA-typed donors contained approximately 290 gigabases of sequencing data and 65 million to 100 million unique TCR sequences. In an earlier analysis of several hundred of the donors, high-throughput TCR beta sequencing was used to judge whether each TCR beta V gene segment behaved as functional or pseudogenic.

Findings and caveats that apply to the study as a whole: The authors suggested that the approach could potentially be extended to other disease states and immunological phenotypes. A group of highly shared sequence variants was considered likely to be a technical artifact of the sequencing pipeline. The earlier analysis of approximately 540 of the donors excluded roughly 16 rarely observed V segments, including chromosome 9 orphons, because counts were too low. This cohort had only TCR beta chains sequenced, and the lack of alpha or paired-chain data limited which features could be detected. A further reported finding was that TCR beta sequences accurately predicted the HLA-A and HLA-B alleles for most subjects in the first cohort. In an earlier analysis of 587 of the donors, most TCR beta V segments appeared in productive rearrangements about 90% or about 30% of the time, broadly matching IMGT annotations. In a later analysis, HLA-associated TCR beta chains were found to be more clonally expanded and to have lower generation probabilities than equally common non-associated chains. Because HLA typing was missing for some donors at each locus, association tests included only the typed subset. Several of the top co-occurrence clusters appeared to be linked to parvovirus B19, influenza, CMV and Epstein-Barr virus, according to a later analysis. Sequencing depth was assumed to be roughly uniform across donors in the presence/absence analyses, though that assumption may not hold. The classifier was reported to diagnose cytomegalovirus status with high specificity and sensitivity in both the original cohort and the validation cohort. When HLA alleles, especially DR and DQ, strongly co-occurred, TCR associations were difficult to assign to individual alleles. The only immune exposure information available for the cohort was CMV serostatus. In a later analysis, most CMV-associated TCR beta chains were found to appear HLA-restricted, with HLA associations seemingly driven largely by CMV exposure. According to a later genetic analysis, donors in an Asian-associated ancestry cluster had fewer N-insertions in productive TCRs than the approximately 670-donor mean. V-gene and J-gene trimming of TCR beta chains was associated with a missense DCLRE1C variant in a later genetic analysis, and the association was replicated in an independent cohort. Linkage disequilibrium might explain the correlated functional status among segregating V segments, but an unknown experimental factor could not be excluded. Specific HLA alleles were associated with 15,000 to 20,000 TCR beta sequences at a false discovery rate of 0.05 in a later analysis. A total of about 180 TCR beta chains were listed by the study as associated with cytomegalovirus. Some IMGT-functional V segments, including TRBV6-2 and TRBV6-3, could not be told apart with the 87-base-pair reads, so those segments were excluded. In vitro tests confirmed that a few of the cytomegalovirus-associated TCR beta chains recognize cytomegalovirus antigens. In a later analysis, the rate of TCR association differed among HLA loci, with DRB1 alleles having the most associated TCRs and HLA-C alleles having the fewest. While some public TCRs were present in many individuals, most TCR sequences turned up only very rarely across donors.

In total, 600 or so healthy bone marrow donors made up the cohort. At the time of sampling, every cohort member was nominally healthy, though immune exposures that went unrecorded were likely present. The donor was CMV seropositive and was included in the group of 250 to 300 seropositive cohort members. Each donor provided a peripheral blood sample, and peripheral blood mononuclear cells were used for TCR beta sequencing. Genomic DNA extraction from the blood cell samples was performed with the Qiagen DNeasy Blood Extraction Kit. Via the germline V gene (reference sequence), CDR1 is MNHEY and CDR2 SMNVEV. The CDR3 spans 15 residues, from the cysteine through the phenylalanine. The sequence is cut down to CDR3 DNA, 45 bases in frame from base 1. Trimming removed 5 bases from V and 0 bases from J, leaving 11 bases between the germline ends.

The sample was PBMCs. The clonotype was recovered from a man in his forties or fifties in good health and CMV-seropositive. The chain links TRBV27 with TRBJ1-3; TRBD1 is a possible D gene, resting on 5 matching bases. DNA sequence: TGTGCCAGCAGTCCGACAGCGCACTCTGGAAACACCATATATTTT. This is translated as CASSPTAHSGNTIYF.